This record looks at one T cell receptor beta chain sequence and its context. Its antigen is currently unknown. TCRdb keeps only in-frame clones here, not all; method: immunoSEQ multiplex PCR. Of 20,000 to 30,000 clones detected, 60% to 80% appear once; the ten largest clones hold more than 20%. The data are from a study of OX40 agonist ivuxolimab in advanced cancers. Study overall: Prior checkpoint blockade (anti-PD-1, anti-PD-L1 or anti-CTLA-4) was permitted; approximately 44% had it.

Study results and limitations: Still undetermined is the antigen specificity of the expanded peripheral T cells. Doses of 0.1 to 3.0 mg/kg were accompanied by clonal expansion of CD4+ and CD8+ blood T cells by week 6. Low normalized T-cell clonal expansion was additionally recorded for some nonresponders.

Germline V lookup: CDR1 KGHSH, CDR2 LQKENI. This CDR3 contains 14 residues. V was pared by 2 bases and J by 4 bases, with 10 bases between. The sample consisted of CD4+ or CD8+ T cells sorted from blood, taken in a trial of the OX40 agonist ivuxolimab. The V and J genes are TRBV18 and TRBJ2-3; unclear D gene. The clonotype comes from an adult with an advanced solid tumor such as melanoma, head and neck, liver or kidney cancer. The CDR3 bases are TGTGCCAGCTCACCAGTCCCGCCCGCAGATACGCAGTATTTT. This gives the protein CASSPVPPADTQYF.